This TCR beta chain was sequenced in a study of blood T cell repertoires in COVID-19. Germline V gives CDR1 LGHDT, CDR2 YNNKEL (reference sequence). The CDR3 consists of 14 residues. Trimming took 1 base from V and 11 from J, leaving 15 bases between them. In the original workflow: Reference gene primer amplification gave estimated nucleated cell counts. Produced via immunoSEQ multiplex PCR; TCRdb's table is partial and in-frame only. D and trimming come from the DNA, and the V and J calls and clone size come from that table. There are under 200,000 clones in the sample; around 90% occur only once, and more than 25% lies in the top ten.

Material: peripheral blood. This chain links TRBV3-1 (or the pseudogene TRBV3-2) with TRBJ2-4, with D maybe TRBD1 (6 bases). The sequence derives from a man aged 55 to 70 with acute or convalescent COVID-19. The CDR3 spells CASSQGRTAPLQYF. Written as DNA, the CDR3 is TGTGCCAGCAGCCAAGGTAGGACAGCCCCCCTTCAGTACTTC.